The TCR beta chain described here comes from a study of graft-versus-host responses after intestinal transplantation (dated by TCRdb to the early 2020s). At the level of the whole study: The transplants that recipients got were multivisceral, liver-intestinal, or isolated intestinal. All recipients received anti-thymocyte globulin induction followed by maintenance tacrolimus and steroids for approximately 3 years. Bulk TCR-beta CDR3 sequencing was used to track graft-versus-host and host-versus-graft alloreactive T cell clones in the graft, circulation and bone marrow after intestinal transplantation. To identify alloreactive clones, pre-transplant mixed lymphocyte reaction products were sequenced and compared with unstimulated pre-transplant donor and recipient T cells. The cohort enrolled 24 intestinal transplant recipients including one retransplant, and a few patients lacking pretransplant specimens were excluded. A peak of at least 4% donor T cells among recipient peripheral blood mononuclear cells was the definition used for donor T cell macrochimerism. Rather than being sequenced by the commercial service, samples from three later patients were sequenced in-house on an Illumina MiSeq and processed with MiXCR. Results and caveats for the whole study, not just this receptor: GvH clones turned up in recipient bone marrow, with some appearing earlier in ileal mucosa or blood, a pattern consistent with an intestinal mucosal origin. High GvH to HvG T cell clonal ratios were observed in the allografts of patients with donor T cell macrochimerism. Conclusions were limited by the relatively low number and heterogeneity of intestinal transplant patients. Early after transplant, peak levels of circulating GvH clones were found to be associated with declines in HvG clones.

The time point label, as the study defines it: cells obtained before transplantation from donor or recipient. CD3+CD4+ and CD3+CD8+ populations were FACS-sorted from unstimulated pre-transplant donor and recipient cells taken from spleen or lymph nodes. Library generation was performed with the immunoSEQ multiplex PCR assay. In most patients, genomic DNA was isolated using the Qiagen DNeasy Blood and Tissue Kit and sent frozen to Adaptive Biotechnologies for TCR sequencing. Adaptive Biotechnologies carried out high-throughput TCR-beta CDR3 sequencing of genomic DNA for most patients. On the study's bioinformatics: TCR sequencing data were retrieved from Adaptive's ImmunoSEQ software for 15 to 20 patients, whereas three other patients were processed with MiXCR and VDJtools. To correct CD4 versus CD8 sorting errors, any sequence found in both subsets at a frequency ratio below 5:1 was removed. CDR3 nucleotide sequences shared between donor and recipient were removed because their origin could not be assigned. At least 2-fold expansion over unstimulated cells and a minimum CFSE-low frequency of 0.002% (template counts) or 0.001% (read counts) were required for clones to be classified as alloreactive. Clones detected in sequenced pre-transplant spleen, lymph node, or MLR CFSE-low populations of the donor or recipient were defined as mappable. Cumulative frequency of alloreactive clones was calculated as a percentage of all sequences weighted by copy number. TCRdb took this table from immuneACCESS and kept in-frame rearrangements with V and J called. Such tables lack part of the clones; where checked against another copy, unresolved V genes explain under half of the gap, and the rest is unexplained. V and J calls and clone size are given by that table; D and trimming were obtained from the DNA. Here the sample has 80,000 to 100,000 clones; 90% to 95% occur a single time. The top ten constitute roughly 0.2% of the sample.

The CDR3, from cysteine to phenylalanine, totals 13 residues. The retained sequence is limited to the CDR3, 39 bases, with the frame set at the first base. V is clipped by 2 bases and J by 5 bases, and the sequence between their germline boundaries is 9 bases long. CDR1 MNHEY and CDR2 SMNVEV are derived from the germline V gene (reference sequence). Worth noting for this clone: It has no known antigen specificity. It has no much larger one-base neighbor in the sample; base qualities were not kept.

This TCR derives from a human donor who was the organ donor for an intestinal transplant. The chain is made from TRBV27 and TRBJ1-1; perhaps TRBD1 is the D gene, with 5 bases matching. This material consisted of unstimulated CD4+ T cells sorted from spleen or lymph node cells, taken before transplant. CDR3 reads: CASSLQGWTEAFF. The sequenced DNA is TGTGCCAGCAGTTTACAGGGATGGACTGAAGCTTTCTTT.